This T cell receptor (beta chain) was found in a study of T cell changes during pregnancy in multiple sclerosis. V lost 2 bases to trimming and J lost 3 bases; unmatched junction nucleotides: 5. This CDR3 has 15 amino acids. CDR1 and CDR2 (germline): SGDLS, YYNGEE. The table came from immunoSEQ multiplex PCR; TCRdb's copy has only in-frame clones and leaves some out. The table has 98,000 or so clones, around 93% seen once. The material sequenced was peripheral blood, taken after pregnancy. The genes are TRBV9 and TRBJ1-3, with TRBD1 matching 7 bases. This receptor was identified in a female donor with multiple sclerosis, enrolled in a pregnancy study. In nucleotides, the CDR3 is TGTGCCAGCAGCGTTGAGACAGGGTTTGGAAACACCATATATTTT. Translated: CASSVETGFGNTIYF.